The clone carrying this T cell receptor (beta chain) was counted between two and nine times. Sequenced by immunoSEQ multiplex PCR; TCRdb stores in-frame clones only, minus some. The data contain 180,000 or so clones, around 90% of them singletons. The data are from a study of blood T cell repertoires in COVID-19. Study context: Material from acute and convalescent COVID-19 was sourced from the United States, Italy and Spain.

Per the germline V gene, CDR1 is MDHEN and CDR2 is SYDVKM. The ends lost 5 bases at V and 0 bases at J; junction bases unmatched: 9. CDR3 size: 17 residues. The clonotype was recovered from a man aged 50 or older with acute or convalescent COVID-19. The chain recombines TRBV28 with TRBJ1-4, with TRBD1 matching 7 bases. The source material was peripheral blood. The CDR3 sequence: CASSARQGLATNEKLFF. Written as DNA, the CDR3 is TGTGCCAGCAGTGCCCGACAGGGATTGGCAACTAATGAAAAACTGTTTTTT.